The present TCR beta chain was sequenced within a study of blood T cells in healthy people across ages. A sample-barcoded 5' primer and a J-beta primer mix were used in a second PCR of roughly 6 to 11 cycles. MiXCR, run by TCRdb on the 5' RACE reads, gives a single entry per CDR3 protein. The sample has approximately 700,000 distinct CDR3 sequences, about 32% seen once. This clonotype occurred a few times. This CDR3 spans 18 amino acids. This TCR derives from a woman of 80 years or more in good health. Material: blood. The V gene is TRBV21-1, the J gene TRBJ1-2; the table gives TRBD1 as D, unverified against the DNA. TRBV21-1 is tagged as a pseudogene. CDR3 protein: CASSNPPRGRDVSYGYTF. As DNA, the CDR3 is TGTGCCAGCAGCAATCCCCCGCGGGGAAGGGATGTCAGCTATGGCTACACCTTC.